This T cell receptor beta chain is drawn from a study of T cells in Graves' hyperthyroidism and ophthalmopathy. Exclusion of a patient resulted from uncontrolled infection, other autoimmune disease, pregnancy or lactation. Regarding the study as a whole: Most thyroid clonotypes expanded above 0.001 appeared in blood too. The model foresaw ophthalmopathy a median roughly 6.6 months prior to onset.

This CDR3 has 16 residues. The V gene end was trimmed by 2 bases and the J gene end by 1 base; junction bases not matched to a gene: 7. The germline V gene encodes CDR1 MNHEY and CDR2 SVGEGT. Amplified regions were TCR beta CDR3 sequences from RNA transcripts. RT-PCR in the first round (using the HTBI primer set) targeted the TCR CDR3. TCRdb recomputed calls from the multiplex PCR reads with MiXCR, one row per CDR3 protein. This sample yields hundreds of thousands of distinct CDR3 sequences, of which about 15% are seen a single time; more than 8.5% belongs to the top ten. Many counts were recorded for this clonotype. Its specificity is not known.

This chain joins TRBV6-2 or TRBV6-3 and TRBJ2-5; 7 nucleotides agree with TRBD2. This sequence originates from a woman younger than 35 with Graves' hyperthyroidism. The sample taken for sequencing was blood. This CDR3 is CASSYGWRLAQETQYF. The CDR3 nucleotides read TGTGCCAGCAGTTACGGGTGGAGACTAGCCCAAGAGACCCAGTACTTC.